This note documents a single TCR beta chain sequence. Using immunoSEQ multiplex PCR, the repertoire was profiled, and TCRdb retains in-frame clones only, with some absent. The table records about 90,000 clones, 75% to 95% of them present only once. This CDR3 region has 14 residues. Germline V lookup: CDR1 SQVTM, CDR2 ANQGSEA. V gave up 6 bases and J gave up 9 bases; unmatched junction bases: 16. The source of the sample is a study of blood T cell repertoires in COVID-19. Study details: The United States, Italy and Spain supplied acute and convalescent COVID-19 samples.

Sequences were obtained from peripheral blood. The chain has TRBV29-1 and TRBJ1-2; 7 bases align to TRBD1. The receptor was derived from a human donor with active COVID-19. The donor label of this sample is uncertain. The CDR3 nucleotides read TGCAGCGTCGACCCCTCGACAGGGCCAAGTAGCTACACCTTC. Its translation is CSVDPSTGPSSYTF.